Each of the 23 T cell receptor beta chains below was sequenced from the same sample in a study of cytomegalovirus exposure and HLA in healthy donors. PCR used 60 Vbeta primers and 13 Jbeta primers. Repertoires were generated with immunoSEQ multiplex PCR, while TCRdb's copy carries only in-frame clones and drops some. The sample has under 300,000 clones; about 80% are singletons. Sequencing was done on a sample of PBMCs. These receptor sequences come from a woman aged 55-75 years in good health and CMV-seropositive.

This chain connects TRBV28 to TRBJ2-2; TRBD1 matches at 12 bases. J gave up 6 bases and V 8 bases, and 7 bases lay outside the gene matches. Germline-derived CDR1 and CDR2 are MDHEN and SYDVKM. There are 15 residues in the CDR3. The CDR3 DNA reads as TGTGCCAGCCGGGACAGGGGGCACCGGGCCGGGGAGCTGTTTTTT. This codes for CASRDRGHRAGELFF.

The chain has TRBV19 and TRBJ2-6; 8 bases match TRBD2. This CDR3 has 16 residues. Germline loops: CDR1 LNHDA, CDR2 SQIVND (reference sequence). In DNA form, the CDR3 reads TGTGCTTCTACCCCGGGAGGGGGCTCTGGGGCCAACGTCCTGACTTTC. Its translation is CASTPGGGSGANVLTF.

Turning to this clone: One end of the junction does not line up with germline, which may come from a read error. The chain uses TRBV7-9 and TRBJ1-1, with 7 bases identical to TRBD1. The CDR3 extends over 16 amino acids. Germline V gene data show CDR1 as SEHNR and CDR2 as FQNEAQ (reference sequence). The CDR3 DNA reads TGTTCCAGCAGCTTAGGAGGGGGCTTAATGAACACTGAAGCTTTCTTT. The encoded protein is CSSSLGGGLMNTEAFF.

This CDR3 reads CASSYRAAQPQHF. Written as DNA, the CDR3 is TGTGCCAGCAGTTACAGGGCTGCTCAGCCCCAGCATTTT. The J gene is TRBJ1-5, the V gene TRBV2; weak D call: TRBD1 (6 bases). The CDR3 spans 13 residues. V lost 5 bases, J lost 6 bases, and 11 bases lay in between. CDR1 is SNHLY, CDR2 FYNNEI, per germline.

The chain links TRBV7-3 to TRBJ2-1, with a tentative D call TRBD1 (5 bases). CDR1 is SGHTA and CDR2 is FQGTGA in the germline V gene. The CDR3 extends over 17 amino acids. The V end lost 6 bases, the J end lost 4 bases, and 22 bases lay between the germline ends. The CDR3 nucleotides are TGTGCCAGCAGTCGAGTTGACAGTGGTCTTGGGTACAATGAGCAGTTCTTC. It codes for CASSRVDSGLGYNEQFF.

With regard to this clone: The same CDR3 arises from other DNA sequences in this sample as well. V usage is TRBV5-1 and J usage is TRBJ1-1; maybe TRBD1 (5 bases). The CDR3 covers 13 residues. V shed 1 base and J shed 2 bases, with 6 bases lying between them. The germline gives CDR1 SGHRS, CDR2 YFSETQ. The CDR3 reads CASSLQGNTEAFF. In nucleotides, the CDR3 is TGCGCCAGCAGCTTGCAGGGAAACACTGAAGCTTTCTTT. Combining the CDR3 with reference TRBV5-1 and TRBJ1-1 gives the whole variable domain KAGVTQTPRYLIKTRGQQVTLSCSPISGHRSVSWYQQTPGQGLQFLFEYFSETQRNKGNFPGRFSGRQFSNSRSEMNVSTLELGDSALYLCASSLQGNTEAFFGQGTRLTVV.

The chain has TRBV5-1 and TRBJ1-3; the D is unclear. From germline, CDR1 is SGHRS and CDR2 YFSETQ. V shed 6 bases and J shed 0 bases, with 13 bases lying between them. The CDR3 extends over 15 amino acids. The DNA for the CDR3 is TGCGCCAGCAAGGCGGAGCCAAGCTCTGGAAACACCATATATTTT. Its protein product is CASKAEPSSGNTIYF.

As concerns this clone: At the DNA level, this CDR3 is encoded by other sequences in the same sample as well. The chain employs TRBV28 and TRBJ1-4, with a tentative D call TRBD1 (6 bases). CDR1 is MDHEN and CDR2 is SYDVKM in the germline V gene. V was pared by 5 bases and J by 3 bases, with 19 bases between. The CDR3 extends over 17 amino acids. The CDR3, as DNA: TGTGCCAGCAGTCAGGGAGGGGGTCTCTCGGCTAATGAAAAACTGTTTTTT. Its protein product is CASSQGGGLSANEKLFF.

Details on this clone: The conserved final phenylalanine or tryptophan is absent from the CDR3, which likely points to a read error. V gene TRBV9 combines with J gene TRBJ2-7; D not resolved. Looked up from germline, CDR1 is SGDLS and CDR2 is YYNGEE. The CDR3 totals 14 residues. The V end was cut by 3 bases, the J end by 3 bases, with 13 bases between. CDR3 DNA: TGTGCCAGCAGCGCCGGAGACGGCCGCTACGAGCAGTACCTC. Amino acid sequence: CASSAGDGRYEQYL.

This clone has only a few counts. This chain links TRBV23-1 with TRBJ2-5, with 7 bases lining up with TRBD1. TRBV23-1 carries the ORF label, with uncertain function. There are 15 residues in the CDR3. The J segment lost 5 bases and the V segment lost 0 bases, leaving 6 bases of the junction unmatched. The CDR3 region has the DNA TGCGCCAGCAGTCAATCAAGACAGGGAGAGGAGACCCAGTACTTC. Translating it yields CASSQSRQGEETQYF.

The chain has TRBV28 and TRBJ2-2; no firm D call. Germline V CDR1 and CDR2: MDHEN, SYDVKM. V lost 6 bases, J lost 9 bases, and 14 bases lay in between. The CDR3 totals 13 residues. The CDR3 region is CASSSQPLRELFF. DNA for the CDR3: TGTGCCAGCAGCTCCCAACCTCTAAGGGAGCTGTTTTTT.

The chain recombines TRBV2 with TRBJ2-7; 9 bases line up with TRBD1. The trim removed 8 bases at V and 1 base at J, leaving 15 bases unmatched. The CDR3 is 17 residues long. Germline assignment: CDR1 SNHLY and CDR2 FYNNEI. The DNA of the CDR3 is TGTGCCAGCCAAAGAGTCCAACCCGGGACAGGGTCCTACGAGCAGTACTTC. It specifies CASQRVQPGTGSYEQYF.

The rearrangement joins TRBV18 to TRBJ2-5; D perhaps matches TRBD2 (6 bases). The J call may be wrong; the DNA end is better matched by TRBJ2-7. The CDR3 runs 16 residues. Germline CDR1 KGHSH, CDR2 LQKENI. The CDR3 region is CASSPSVGRSSYEQYF. CDR3 coding DNA: TGTGCCAGCTCACCTTCGGTGGGGAGGAGCTCCTACGAGCAGTACTTC.

The V gene is TRBV5-1, the J gene TRBJ1-3; TRBD1 might be the D (5 bases). V lost 0 bases and J lost 0, with 10 bases in between. CDR1 and CDR2 from the germline V gene are SGHRS and YFSETQ. The CDR3 runs 16 residues. The CDR3 is CASSLGTPISGNTIYF. The CDR3 DNA follows: TGCGCCAGCAGCTTGGGGACACCCATCTCTGGAAACACCATATATTTT.

The rearrangement joins TRBV19 to TRBJ1-4, with 7 bases identical to TRBD1. Germline lookup yields CDR1 LNHDA and CDR2 SQIVND (reference sequence). This CDR3 is 15 amino acids long. Trimming took 6 bases from V and 4 from J; bases not matched to a gene: 8. The CDR3 loop is CASSDSGQYNEKLFF. The CDR3 DNA reads TGTGCCAGTAGCGATTCGGGACAGTATAATGAAAAACTGTTTTTT.

V and J are TRBV5-3 and TRBJ2-1, with TRBD2 identical over 7 bases. TRBV5-3 is known as an ORF, though its function is uncertain. CDR3 length equals 14 residues. Trimming cost V 6 bases and J 9 bases; bases outside gene matches: 12. CDR3 sequence reads: CARNRGEEKGEQFF. In DNA form, the CDR3 reads TGTGCCAGAAACCGGGGGGAGGAAAAGGGTGAGCAGTTCTTC.

The chain joins TRBV5-1 to TRBJ2-1; the match to TRBD2 covers 7 bases. With 0 bases clipped from V and 2 bases from J, the junction kept 5 bases outside the gene matches. Germline V gene lookup returns CDR1 SGHRS and CDR2 YFSETQ. The CDR3 spans 16 residues. CDR3 loop: CASSLGPSGTYNEQFF. The CDR3 nucleotides are TGCGCCAGCAGCTTGGGACCTAGCGGTACCTACAATGAGCAGTTCTTC.

This sequence joins TRBV4-1 and TRBJ1-5, with no clear D. The CDR3 is 15 residues long. Germline CDR1 reads MGHRA; CDR2 reads YSYEKL. V lost 3 bases to trimming and J lost 5 bases, with 14 bases between them. The CDR3 region is CASSHGQREDQPQHF. The CDR3, as DNA: TGCGCCAGCAGCCACGGGCAGCGGGAAGATCAGCCCCAGCATTTT.

This clone was seen only once. The gene calls are TRBV27 and TRBJ1-1; 8 nucleotides line up with TRBD1. The germline V gene encodes CDR1 MNHEY and CDR2 SMNVEV (reference sequence). The V and J ends lost 5 bases and 1 base, in that order; junction bases with no gene match: 0. The CDR3 covers 13 residues. The CDR3, as DNA: TGTGCCAGCAGTGGACAGGGGAACACTGAAGCTTTCTTT. This gives the protein CASSGQGNTEAFF.

This clone was seen a single time. The DNA of the CDR3 is TGTGCCAGCAGCGAGGGACTAGCGGAACCCTACGAGCAGTACTTC. The encoded protein is CASSEGLAEPYEQYF. The V gene is TRBV9, the J gene TRBJ2-7; 11 positions match TRBD2. Per the germline V gene, CDR1 is SGDLS and CDR2 is YYNGEE. The trim removed 3 bases at V and 2 bases at J, leaving 4 bases unmatched. CDR3 length: 15 residues.

This sequence joins TRBV28 and TRBJ1-5; 8 bases map to TRBD1. V lost 5 bases to trimming and J lost 5 bases; unmatched junction nucleotides: 5. In germline, CDR1 is MDHEN, CDR2 SYDVKM. The CDR3 totals 14 residues. The CDR3 here is CASSNGQGYQPQHF. The CDR3 nucleotides read TGTGCCAGCAGTAATGGACAGGGATATCAGCCCCAGCATTTT.

The chain carries TRBV11-2 and TRBJ1-2; D not resolved. CDR3 size: 14 residues. With 5 bases removed from V and 7 bases from J, the gap between germline ends came to 17 bases. Germline V gene sequence: CDR1 SGHAT, CDR2 FQNNGV. The CDR3: CASSPPGPGAGYTF. CDR3 nucleotide sequence: TGTGCCAGCAGCCCCCCTGGGCCAGGCGCTGGCTACACCTTC. Variable domain in full (rest from reference TRBV11-2 and TRBJ1-2): EAGVAQSPRYKIIEKRQSVAFWCNPISGHATLYWYQQILGQGPKLLIQFQNNGVVDDSQLPKDRFSAERLKGVDSTLKIQPAKLEDSAVYLCASSPPGPGAGYTFGSGTRLTVV.

This clone was detected only once. The chain carries TRBV29-1 and TRBJ1-3; no firm D call. In germline, CDR1 is SQVTM, CDR2 ANQGSEA. Trimming removed 7 bases at V and 4 bases at J, with 8 bases between. The CDR3 sequence is 11 residues long. CDR3: CSGHSGNTIYF. The CDR3 DNA reads as TGCAGCGGACACAGCGGAAACACCATATATTTT.